The T cell receptor (beta chain) under discussion was sequenced for a study of T cells in Graves' hyperthyroidism and ophthalmopathy. It was uncontrolled infection, other autoimmune disease, pregnancy or lactation that excluded patients. Clinical symptoms, serum thyroxine, TRAb, thyroid ultrasound and orbital computed tomography established diagnosis. The PBMCs studied were ones that came from roughly 9.1 ml fresh peripheral blood. The V and J ends lost 7 bases and 4 bases respectively, with 16 bases between them. The germline gives CDR1 SQVTM, CDR2 ANQGSEA. This CDR3 region has 13 residues. Authors of the study amplified TCR beta CDR3 regions from RNA transcripts. TCR CDR3 underwent first-round RT-PCR with the HTBI primer set. TCRdb reprocessed the multiplex PCR reads with MiXCR, giving one entry per CDR3 protein. The sample has 300,000 to 400,000 distinct CDR3 sequences; 21% are singletons.

The V call is TRBV29-1, the J call TRBJ1-2, with a possible D match to TRBD1 (5 bases). The sequence was collected from a woman aged 50 to 60 with Graves' hyperthyroidism. Sequencing input: blood. CDR3 amino acids: CSDGTATFYGYTF. The CDR3 bases are TGCAGCGATGGGACGGCCACATTCTATGGCTACACCTTC.